These 22 T cell receptor beta chains share one sample of origin, sequenced in a study of neurological immune-mediated disorders (dated by TCRdb to the late 2010s). The method behind the library was 5' RACE. The data were produced on an Illumina HiSeq 2500. In TCRdb, the public reads were trimmed at Q25 with fastp and aligned with MiXCR, with productive beta chains retained. Records with the same CDR3 protein are collapsed into one entry carrying the most frequent genes and DNA. The sample profile shows 45,000 to 50,000 distinct CDR3 sequences; 4% to 5.5% of them were found once. The ten most abundant clones make up about 6% of the sample. The sequenced sample consisted of PBMCs. The source is a woman aged 60-75 years with multiple sclerosis.

This clonotype has a count of ten or more. The chain links TRBV18 to TRBJ2-3, with 12 bases aligning to TRBD2. The CDR3 runs to 16 residues. Losses at the gene ends were 3 bases for V and 3 bases for J; bases not matched to a gene: 4. CDR1 KGHSH and CDR2 LQKENI come from the germline V gene. CDR3 nucleotide sequence: TGTGCCAGCTCACCTTGGACTAGCGGGATTACAGATACGCAGTATTTT. It specifies CASSPWTSGITDTQYF. The full variable domain, completed using reference TRBV18 and TRBJ2-3, is NAGVMQNPRHLVRRRGQEARLRCSPMKGHSHVYWYRQLPEEGLKFMVYLQKENIIDESGMPKERFSAEFPKEGPSILRIQQVVRGDSAAYFCASSPWTSGITDTQYFGPGTRLTVL.

This clonotype has a count of ten or more. The chain combines TRBV20-1 with TRBJ2-5, with 8 bases identical to TRBD2. The V segment lost 5 bases and the J segment 5 bases; nucleotides outside the gene matches: 10. CDR1 and CDR2 (germline): DFQATT, SNEGSKA (reference sequence). This CDR3 is 14 amino acids long. CDR3 amino acids: CSAWAGGTRETQYF. In nucleotides, the CDR3 is TGCAGTGCTTGGGCGGGGGGCACCAGGGAGACCCAGTACTTC.

This clonotype showed up just a few times. The chain couples TRBV7-2 to TRBJ2-1, with 10 bases fitting TRBD2. The length of the CDR3 is 15 residues. Germline CDR1 SGHTA, CDR2 FQGNSA. Germline trimming cut 5 bases from V and 9 bases from J; bases unmatched to any gene: 10. For the CDR3, the DNA is TGTGCCAGCAGCCCCGGGACTAGCGCGTTGGGTGAGCAGTTCTTC. Translation: CASSPGTSALGEQFF.

This clonotype was observed at least ten times. The genes are TRBV29-1 and TRBJ1-2; D uncertain. V lost 2 bases and J lost 1, with 5 bases in between. The V gene's germline CDR1 is SQVTM and CDR2 ANQGSEA. This CDR3 has 12 amino acids. The CDR3: CSVEPFNYGYTF. CDR3 bases: TGCAGCGTTGAACCTTTTAACTATGGCTACACCTTC. Full variable domain (rest looked up from reference TRBV29-1 and TRBJ1-2): SAVISQKPSRDICQRGTSLTIQCQVDSQVTMMFWYRQQPGQSLTLIATANQGSEATYESGFVIDKFPISRPNLTFSTLTVSNMSPEDSSIYLCSVEPFNYGYTFGSGTRLTVV.

This clonotype was counted ten times or more. V and J are TRBV20-1 and TRBJ2-7; D gene uncertain. CDR1 is DFQATT, CDR2 SNEGSKA, per germline (reference sequence). This CDR3 contains 14 residues. Trimming stripped 5 bases from V and 2 bases from J, with 16 bases between. CDR3 residues: CSAPRSLRAYEQYF. As DNA, the CDR3 is TGCAGTGCTCCTCGGTCCCTTAGGGCCTACGAGCAGTACTTC.

This clonotype was counted at least ten times. The chain combines TRBV20-1 with TRBJ2-7; D might be TRBD1 (6 bases). Germline values: CDR1 DFQATT, CDR2 SNEGSKA (reference sequence). The V end lost 5 bases, the J end lost 3 bases, and 14 bases lay between the germline ends. This CDR3 comprises 13 residues. CDR3 loop: CSARLQTGYEQYF. The CDR3 DNA follows: TGCAGTGCTCGACTCCAGACAGGCTACGAGCAGTACTTC.

This clonotype was seen ten or more times. The J gene is TRBJ2-5, the V gene TRBV7-2; 7 positions match TRBD2. Germline V lookup: CDR1 SGHTA, CDR2 FQGNSA. The CDR3 length is 13 residues. Unmatched junction bases numbered 4, after V lost 5 bases and J lost 4 bases. The CDR3 protein is CASSTPGGETQYF. The CDR3 DNA reads TGTGCCAGCAGCACTCCGGGAGGAGAGACCCAGTACTTC.

This clonotype was counted many times. The gene calls are TRBV7-2 and TRBJ2-1; 7 nucleotides agree with TRBD2. Germline CDR1 reads SGHTA; CDR2 reads FQGNSA. The trim removed 5 bases at V and 0 bases at J, leaving 4 bases unmatched. CDR3 length: 15 amino acids. The CDR3 bases are TGTGCCAGCAGCCCTCGGACTAGCTCCTACAATGAGCAGTTCTTC. Translation: CASSPRTSSYNEQFF.

The chain couples TRBV21-1 to TRBJ2-3; the table names TRBD2, a call not compared with the DNA. TRBV21-1 counts as a pseudogene. The CDR3 loop spans 17 amino acids. For the CDR3, the DNA is TGTGCCAGCAGCAATACGGCGGGAGGATATAACACAGATACGCAGTATTTT. This encodes CASSNTAGGYNTDTQYF.

Ten or more counts support this clonotype. The chain has TRBV20-1 and TRBJ2-3; D tentatively fits TRBD1 or TRBD2 (6 bases each). This CDR3 is built from 14 residues. Trimming pared 6 bases from V and 2 bases from J, leaving 15 bases between. Looked up from germline, CDR1 is DFQATT and CDR2 is SNEGSKA (reference sequence). The chain's CDR3 is CSARGPGPTDTQYF. In DNA, the CDR3 is TGCAGTGCACGGGGGCCAGGCCCCACAGATACGCAGTATTTT.

Within the sample, this clonotype is large. V usage is TRBV20-1 and J usage is TRBJ2-3, with a possible D match to TRBD2 (6 bases). V shed 3 bases and J shed 0 bases, with 22 bases lying between them. Germline-derived CDR1 and CDR2 are DFQATT and SNEGSKA (reference sequence). The CDR3 is 18 amino acids. The CDR3 coding sequence is TGCAGTGCTAGCGCCGGAGAATATCTTCGGGGGAGCACAGATACGCAGTATTTT. Its protein is CSASAGEYLRGSTDTQYF.

This clonotype was counted many times. V and J are TRBV5-1 and TRBJ2-3, with TRBD1 as a possible D gene (6 bases). Trimming shortened V by 5 bases and J by 1 base, and 11 bases separated the two germline ends. This CDR3 comprises 14 residues. CDR1 and CDR2 from the germline V gene are SGHRS and YFSETQ. This chain's CDR3 is CASSRDTGTDTQYF. The DNA for the CDR3 is TGCGCCAGCAGTAGGGACACTGGCACAGATACGCAGTATTTT. The complete variable domain, with remaining parts taken from reference TRBV5-1 and TRBJ2-3, reads KAGVTQTPRYLIKTRGQQVTLSCSPISGHRSVSWYQQTPGQGLQFLFEYFSETQRNKGNFPGRFSGRQFSNSRSEMNVSTLELGDSALYLCASSRDTGTDTQYFGPGTRLTVL.

In its sample, this clonotype was seen many times. The chain joins TRBV11-2 to TRBJ2-1; D is unresolved. Germline CDR1 and CDR2: SGHAT and FQNNGV. Trimming pared 6 bases from V and 3 bases from J, leaving 3 bases between. The CDR3 loop spans 11 amino acids. The CDR3 reads CASRNYNEQFF. The CDR3 coding sequence is TGTGCCAGCAGAAACTACAATGAGCAGTTCTTC.

Many counts were recorded for this clonotype. The rearrangement links TRBV4-1 to TRBJ2-1, with TRBD2 matching 10 bases. The V segment lost 1 base and the J segment 1 base; nucleotides outside the gene matches: 10. Germline CDR1 is MGHRA and CDR2 is YSYEKL. This CDR3 contains 19 residues. The CDR3 region is CASSQVRLAGALSYNEQFF. CDR3 sequence (DNA): TGCGCCAGCAGCCAAGTCCGCCTAGCGGGGGCCCTATCCTACAATGAGCAGTTCTTC.

The CDR3 nucleotides read TGTGCCAGCAGTCTGGGACTAGCCCCAGATACGCAGTATTTT. It is translated as CASSLGLAPDTQYF. The chain joins TRBV12-3 or TRBV12-4 to TRBJ2-3; 9 bases are a match to TRBD2. J lost 4 bases, V lost 5 bases, and 4 bases had no gene match. The CDR3 covers 14 residues.

To note about this clonotype: This sequence may be a read error, since a much larger clone differs from it by one base. Since the CDR3 does not end with the conserved phenylalanine or tryptophan, this likely comes from a read error. The rearrangement joins TRBV7-2 to TRBJ2-5; 8 nucleotides line up with TRBD2. The germline V gene encodes CDR1 SGHTA and CDR2 FQGNSA. The CDR3 is made up of 18 amino acids. Trimming took 2 bases from V and 2 from J; bases not matched to a gene: 13. CDR3 protein: CASSLSRVRGGMQETQYI. CDR3 coding DNA: TGTGCCAGCAGCTTAAGCAGAGTTCGCGGGGGGATGCAAGAGACCCAGTACATC.

This chain joins TRBV28 and TRBJ2-7; D is undetermined. The germline V gene has CDR1 MDHEN and CDR2 SYDVKM. Trimming removed 7 bases at V and 7 bases at J, with 20 bases between. The CDR3 is 14 residues long. CDR3 in DNA: TGTGCCAGCAAGGGCCGGAAATACACTCGGGAGCAGTACTTC. Translated: CASKGRKYTREQYF.

This clonotype was recorded many times. The V and J genes are TRBV24-1 and TRBJ2-2; D is unclear. Per the germline V gene, CDR1 is KGHDR and CDR2 is SFDVKD. This CDR3 is 12 amino acids long. V was pared by 6 bases and J by 6 bases, with 7 bases between. The CDR3 is CATSRMSGELFF. Written as DNA, the CDR3 is TGTGCCACCAGTCGCATGTCCGGGGAGCTGTTTTTT.

This clonotype showed up many times. V and J are TRBV5-1 and TRBJ2-3; D may correspond to TRBD1 or TRBD2 (5 bases each). There are 14 residues in the CDR3. CDR1 is SGHRS and CDR2 is YFSETQ in the germline V gene. V was cut by 2 bases and J by 2 bases, with 9 bases left in between. The CDR3 spells CASSLEGNTDTQYF. CDR3 DNA: TGCGCCAGCAGCTTAGAGGGGAACACAGATACGCAGTATTTT.

Only a few counts were recorded for this clonotype. The junction does not match germline at one end; this may be a read error. The chain links TRBV20-1 to TRBJ2-6; perhaps D is TRBD1 or TRBD2 (5 bases each). From germline, CDR1 is DFQATT and CDR2 SNEGSKA (reference sequence). This CDR3 region has 14 residues. The CDR3 protein is CSGLQDSGAKVLTF. The CDR3, as DNA: TGCAGTGGCCTACAGGACTCTGGGGCCAAAGTCCTGACTTTC.

This clonotype showed up many times. This sequence joins TRBV12-3 or TRBV12-4 and TRBJ2-2; D is unresolved. V was trimmed by 6 bases and J by 2 bases, leaving 10 bases between them. The CDR3 is 14 residues long. The CDR3 region is CASSPARNTGELFF. As DNA, the CDR3 is TGTGCCAGCAGCCCAGCTAGAAACACCGGGGAGCTGTTTTTT.

The table lists this clonotype with many counts. CDR3 nucleotide sequence: TGTGCCAGCAGCTTATTCGGGACAGGACGACTCGCCGAGCAGTACTTC. This gives the protein CASSLFGTGRLAEQYF. The chain employs TRBV7-2 and TRBJ2-7, with TRBD1 identical over 8 bases. This CDR3 contains 16 residues. The germline gives CDR1 SGHTA, CDR2 FQGNSA. The ends lost 2 bases at V and 6 bases at J; junction bases unmatched: 12.